This is a list of T cell receptor beta chains from one sample in a study of blood T cell repertoires in COVID-19. The assay was immunoSEQ multiplex PCR, and TCRdb's table has in-frame clones only and misses some. The sample lists around 310,000 clones; nearly 90% were seen once. The sample comprised PBMCs or T cells enriched from blood (not recorded which). The receptors shown here come from a woman younger than 45 who had recovered from COVID-19. The CDR3 runs from the conserved cysteine through the conserved F or W. The D gene is left open where the match is weak. Some rows have no size entry. The others give once, few or many, or a class for an expanded clone.

size: NA; length: 15; D: NA; V: TRBV2; J: TRBJ1-2; DNA: TGTGCCAGCAGTGCTCGGCCAGGGGCATCTGGGGGCTACACCTTC; CDR3: CASSARPGASGGYTF
size: NA; length: 14; D: TRBD1; V: TRBV12-5; J: TRBJ2-3; DNA: TGTGCTAGTGGCCGGGACAGTCACACAGATACGCAGTATTTT; CDR3: CASGRDSHTDTQYF
size: NA; length: 13; D: NA; V: TRBV4-2; J: TRBJ1-5; DNA: TGTGCCAGCAGCCAAGATCCGGCGGGGGACCAGCATTTT; CDR3: CASSQDPAGDQHF
size: NA; length: 16; D: NA; V: TRBV15; J: TRBJ1-5; DNA: TGTGCCACCAGCGGTGAGAGAGGGTTTAGGGATCAGCCCCAGCATTTT; CDR3: CATSGERGFRDQPQHF
size: NA; length: 20; D: TRBD1; V: TRBV9; J: TRBJ2-6; DNA: TGTGCCAGCAGCGTAGAACGACAGGGGGCATCCCTTTCTGGGGCCAACGTCCTGACTTTC; CDR3: CASSVERQGASLSGANVLTF
size: NA; length: 17; D: TRBD2; V: TRBV19; J: TRBJ2-1; DNA: TGTGCCAGTAGTTGGAGTAGCGGGGATAGCTCCTACAATGAGCAGTTCTTC; CDR3: CASSWSSGDSSYNEQFF
size: NA; length: 16; D: NA; V: TRBV7-9; J: TRBJ2-7; DNA: TGTGCCAGCAGTCACGGAAGACAGGTGTCGGGCTACGAGCAGTACTTC; CDR3: CASSHGRQVSGYEQYF
size: NA; length: 15; D: NA; V: TRBV14; J: TRBJ2-2; DNA: TGTGCCAGCAGCCTCAGGGTTCGAGGCACCGGGGAGCTGTTTTTT; CDR3: CASSLRVRGTGELFF
size: NA; length: 20; D: TRBD2; V: TRBV5-1; J: TRBJ2-7; DNA: TGCGCCAGCAGTTGGGTGTCCCCGGGACTAGCGGGAGGGCCGTCCTACGAGCAGTACTTC; CDR3: CASSWVSPGLAGGPSYEQYF
size: NA; length: 16; D: NA; V: TRBV19; J: TRBJ1-6; DNA: TGTGCCAGTAGGGAGAGACAGGCCTGGTCGAATTCACCCCTCCACTTT; CDR3: CASRERQAWSNSPLHF
size: NA; length: 19; D: TRBD2; V: TRBV30; J: TRBJ2-1; DNA: TGTGCCTGGAGTGCGAGACTAGCGGGAGGGCCTCGTTCCTACAATGAGCAGTTCTTC; CDR3: CAWSARLAGGPRSYNEQFF
size: once; length: 15; D: NA; V: TRBV27; J: TRBJ2-3; DNA: TGTGCCAGCAGTCAACCGTGGGGGGAAACAGATACGCAGTATTTT; CDR3: CASSQPWGETDTQYF
size: NA; length: 16; D: NA; V: TRBV5-4; J: TRBJ1-3; DNA: TGTGCCAGCAGCTTGTTCCCGGGTGTTAGAGGAAACACCATATATTTT; CDR3: CASSLFPGVRGNTIYF
size: NA; length: 16; D: TRBD2; V: TRBV7-3; J: TRBJ2-2; DNA: TGTGCCAGCAGCTCTACTAGCGGGAGGGATTTCGGGGAGCTGTTTTTT; CDR3: CASSSTSGRDFGELFF
size: NA; length: 13; D: NA; V: TRBV19; J: TRBJ2-5; DNA: TGTGCCAGTAGTCCGGACAGAGAAGAGACCCAGTACTTC; CDR3: CASSPDREETQYF
size: NA; length: 13; D: NA; V: TRBV7-2; J: TRBJ1-5; DNA: TGTGCCAGCAGCTTCGAGAATTATCAGCCCCAGCATTTT; CDR3: CASSFENYQPQHF
size: NA; length: 12; D: TRBD1; V: TRBV19; J: TRBJ1-2; DNA: TGTGCCAGTAACAGGGGGCATAATGGCTACACCTTC; CDR3: CASNRGHNGYTF
size: once; length: 13; D: TRBD1; V: TRBV30; J: TRBJ1-2; DNA: TGTGCCTGGAGTGGGAACAGGGGGGATGGCTACACCTTC; CDR3: CAWSGNRGDGYTF
size: NA; length: 13; D: NA; V: TRBV29-1; J: TRBJ1-1; DNA: TGCAGCGTTCCCGACAGGATGAACACTGAAGCTTTCTTT; CDR3: CSVPDRMNTEAFF
size: NA; length: 21; D: TRBD1; V: TRBV15; J: TRBJ2-6; DNA: TGTGCCACCAGCAGAGTCCCCGGGACAGGGGGCTACAGCTCTGGGGCCAACGTCCTGACTTTC; CDR3: CATSRVPGTGGYSSGANVLTF
size: NA; length: 16; D: NA; V: TRBV5-1; J: TRBJ1-1; DNA: TGCGCCAGCAGCTTGGCAGCCGGGGGAGATCGGACTGAAGCTTTCTTT; CDR3: CASSLAAGGDRTEAFF
size: NA; length: 16; D: NA; V: TRBV28; J: TRBJ2-7; DNA: TGTGCCAGCAGTTTAGGGGGCGGGGGCCTTGCCTACGAGCAGTACTTC; CDR3: CASSLGGGGLAYEQYF
size: NA; length: 14; D: NA; V: TRBV30; J: TRBJ2-2; DNA: TGTGCCTGGAGTGGGGCTGGGAACACCGGGGAGCTGTTTTTT; CDR3: CAWSGAGNTGELFF
size: NA; length: 17; D: NA; V: TRBV2; J: TRBJ2-1; DNA: TGTGCCAGCACATCCGGACTCGTACCCGTTAGCCTCAATGAGCAGTTCTTC; CDR3: CASTSGLVPVSLNEQFF
size: NA; length: 15; D: NA; V: TRBV2; J: TRBJ2-2; DNA: TGTGCCAGCAGTGAGGCGGGGGCGGGCACCGGGGAGCTGTTTTTT; CDR3: CASSEAGAGTGELFF
size: NA; length: 14; D: NA; V: TRBV3-1/TRBV3-2; J: TRBJ2-7; DNA: TGTGCCAGCAGCCTTGGCCCAGGGCCCTACGAGCAGTACTTC; CDR3: CASSLGPGPYEQYF
size: NA; length: 11; D: NA; V: TRBV19; J: TRBJ2-1; DNA: TGTGCCAGTACAGATCTTAACGAGCAGTTCTTC; CDR3: CASTDLNEQFF
size: NA; length: 14; D: NA; V: TRBV2; J: TRBJ2-1; DNA: TGTGCCGACAAGGGAGACCTAGAACACAATGAGCAGTTCTTC; CDR3: CADKGDLEHNEQFF
size: NA; length: 13; D: TRBD2; V: TRBV9; J: TRBJ2-1; DNA: TGTGCCAGCGAAACTAGCGGGAGCAATGAGCAGTTCTTC; CDR3: CASETSGSNEQFF
size: NA; length: 14; D: NA; V: TRBV5-1; J: TRBJ1-2; DNA: TGCGCCAGCACCGGTTCCTCATCGGGAGGCGGCTACACCTTC; CDR3: CASTGSSSGGGYTF